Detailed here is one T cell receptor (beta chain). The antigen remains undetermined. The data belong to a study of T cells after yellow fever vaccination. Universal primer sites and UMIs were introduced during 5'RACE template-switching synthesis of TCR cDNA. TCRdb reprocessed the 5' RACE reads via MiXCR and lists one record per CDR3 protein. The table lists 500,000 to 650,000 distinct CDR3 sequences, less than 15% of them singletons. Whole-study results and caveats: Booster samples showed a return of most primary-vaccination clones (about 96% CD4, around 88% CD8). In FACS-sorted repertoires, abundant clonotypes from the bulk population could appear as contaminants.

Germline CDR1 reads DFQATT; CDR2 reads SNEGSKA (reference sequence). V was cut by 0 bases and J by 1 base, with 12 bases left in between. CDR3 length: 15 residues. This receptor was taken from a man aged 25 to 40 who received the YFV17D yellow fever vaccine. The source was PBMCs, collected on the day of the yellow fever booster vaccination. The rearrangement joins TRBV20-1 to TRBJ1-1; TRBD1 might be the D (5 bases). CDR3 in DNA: TGCAGTGCTAGAGATCGAAGGACACCGAACACTGAAGCTTTCTTT. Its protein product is CSARDRRTPNTEAFF.